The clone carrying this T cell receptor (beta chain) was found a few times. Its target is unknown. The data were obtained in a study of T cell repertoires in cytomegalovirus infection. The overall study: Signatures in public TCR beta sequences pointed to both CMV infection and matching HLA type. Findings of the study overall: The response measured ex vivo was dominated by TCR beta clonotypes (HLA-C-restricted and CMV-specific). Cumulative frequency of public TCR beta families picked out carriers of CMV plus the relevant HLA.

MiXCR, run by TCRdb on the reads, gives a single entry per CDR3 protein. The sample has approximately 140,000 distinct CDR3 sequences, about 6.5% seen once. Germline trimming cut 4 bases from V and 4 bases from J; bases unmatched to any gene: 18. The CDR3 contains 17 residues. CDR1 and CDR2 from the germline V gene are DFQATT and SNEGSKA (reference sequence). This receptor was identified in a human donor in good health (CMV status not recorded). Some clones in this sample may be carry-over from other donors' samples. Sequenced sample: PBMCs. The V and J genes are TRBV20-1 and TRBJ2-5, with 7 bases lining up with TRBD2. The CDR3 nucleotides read TGCAGTGCTATCAAGACGACGTCTAGCGGTGCCCGAGAGACCCAGTACTTC. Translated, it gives CSAIKTTSSGARETQYF.